The 8 T cell receptor beta chains presented below share a single source sample, sequenced in a study of T-cell memory formation after mild COVID-19. Each CDR3 protein is one row after TCRdb ran MiXCR on the 5' RACE reads. The sample includes about 270,000 distinct CDR3 sequences, over 15% seen only once; the top ten take about 23%. Sequenced sample: PBMCs or a T cell subset sorted from them (not recorded which). These receptors were obtained from a man between 18 and 29 years old who had mild COVID-19 (a few samples of this study predate the infection). Cell type and time point are not known.

The chain joins TRBV20-1 to TRBJ1-4, with D perhaps TRBD1 (6 bases). Germline V gene data show CDR1 as DFQATT and CDR2 as SNEGSKA (reference sequence). The length of the CDR3 is 13 residues. CDR3 sequence reads: CSARGQANEKLFF. DNA of the CDR3: TGCAGCGCCCGGGGACAAGCTAATGAAAAACTGTTTTTT.

V and J are TRBV9 and TRBJ1-6; possible D gene TRBD1, 5 bases. The length of the CDR3 is 15 residues. V was pared by 0 bases and J by 7 bases, with 11 bases between. The germline V gene encodes CDR1 SGDLS and CDR2 YYNGEE. The CDR3 coding sequence is TGTGCCAGCAGCGTAGAAGGCAGGGACAATTCACCCCTCCACTTT. Amino acid sequence: CASSVEGRDNSPLHF.

The gene calls are TRBV18 and TRBJ1-1; TRBD1 agrees at 7 bases. J was trimmed by 3 bases and V by 4 bases; bases with no gene match: 5. Germline V lookup: CDR1 KGHSH, CDR2 LQKENI. This CDR3 region has 14 residues. Written as DNA, the CDR3 is TGTGCCAGCTCACAAACGACAGGGCACACTGAAGCTTTCTTT. It encodes CASSQTTGHTEAFF.

The chain is built from TRBV4-3 and TRBJ2-2; D is ambiguous. Deletions cut 2 bases from V and 0 bases from J, with 10 bases between. Germline V gene lookup returns CDR1 LGHNA and CDR2 YSLEER. The CDR3 contains 16 residues. The CDR3 reads CASSQRLNTNTGELFF. As DNA, the CDR3 is TGCGCCAGCAGCCAACGGCTGAATACGAACACCGGGGAGCTGTTTTTT.

The V and J genes are TRBV5-6 and TRBJ2-1; D is uncertain. V lost 3 bases and J lost 7, with 14 bases in between. The CDR3 sequence is 14 residues long. CDR1 and CDR2 from the germline V gene are SGHDT and YYEEEE. DNA of the CDR3: TGTGCCAGCAGCTCCGACTGGTCCGGGAATGAGCAGTTCTTC. This translates into CASSSDWSGNEQFF.

In this sample, this clonotype turned up many times. The V gene is TRBV4-1, the J gene TRBJ1-4; D is undetermined. This CDR3 contains 16 residues. V shed 4 bases and J shed 3 bases, with 15 bases lying between them. Germline V gene data show CDR1 as MGHRA and CDR2 as YSYEKL. The CDR3 bases are TGCGCCAGCAGCCGGAATGGCGCGGCGGCTAATGAAAAACTGTTTTTT. Amino acids: CASSRNGAAANEKLFF.

The chain recombines TRBV5-1 with TRBJ1-1; a possible D gene is TRBD1 (5 bases). CDR1 is SGHRS, CDR2 YFSETQ, per germline. CDR3 length equals 15 residues. The V end was cut by 4 bases, the J end by 1 base, with 14 bases between. CDR3 residues: CASSPLWGGNTEAFF. CDR3 DNA sequence: TGCGCCAGCAGCCCCCTGTGGGGGGGGAACACTGAAGCTTTCTTT.

The V and J genes are TRBV6-2 or TRBV6-3 and TRBJ1-5; D ambiguous. Germline CDR1 reads MNHEY; CDR2 reads SVGEGT. The V end was cut by 8 bases, the J end by 5 bases, with 13 bases between. The CDR3 covers 13 residues. Here the CDR3 reads CASANGFYQPQHF. The CDR3, as DNA: TGTGCCAGCGCGAACGGTTTCTATCAGCCCCAGCATTTT.